These 17 T cell receptor beta chains were all obtained from the same sample, sequenced in a study of blood T cell repertoires in COVID-19. Repertoires were generated with immunoSEQ multiplex PCR, while TCRdb's copy carries only in-frame clones and drops some. The sample gives just over 150,000 clones, about 79% of which show up once; nearly 10% is in the top ten. The sequenced sample was peripheral blood. Receptors were obtained from a woman aged 50 to 65 with acute or convalescent COVID-19.

Here the CDR3 DNA reads TGTGCCAGCAGGGACAGGGATCTCGAGCAGTACTTC. Its translation is CASRDRDLEQYF. This chain links TRBV6-5 with TRBJ2-7, with 8 bases that match TRBD1. Trimming at V came to 6 bases and at J to 6 bases, leaving 4 bases not matched to a gene. This CDR3 comprises 12 residues. Germline CDR1 and CDR2: MNHEY and SVGAGI.

This chain links TRBV10-3 with TRBJ2-7; perhaps TRBD1 as D (6 bases). From germline, CDR1 is ENHRY and CDR2 SYGVKD. Between the trimmed V and J ends, which lost 6 bases and 2 bases, there was a span of 11 bases. The length of the CDR3 is 13 residues. CDR3 residues: CAISSGTTYEQYF. For the CDR3, the DNA is TGTGCCATCAGCTCCGGGACAACCTACGAGCAGTACTTC.

The chain combines TRBV6-2 or TRBV6-3 with TRBJ1-2, with TRBD1 identical over 7 bases. This CDR3 contains 16 residues. Per the germline V gene, CDR1 is MNHEY and CDR2 is SVGEGT. After removal of 4 bases from V and 2 bases from J, the junction contained 10 bases not matched to a gene. In DNA, the CDR3 is TGTGCCAGCAGTTCCCTACAGGGGACCACCAACTATGGCTACACCTTC. This codes for CASSSLQGTTNYGYTF.

This chain links TRBV2 with TRBJ1-5; TRBD1 matches 7 bases. The germline V gene encodes CDR1 SNHLY and CDR2 FYNNEI. Trimming at V came to 4 bases and at J to 2 bases, leaving 2 bases not matched to a gene. This CDR3 region has 14 residues. Here the CDR3 reads CASSADRGNQPQHF. In nucleotides, the CDR3 is TGTGCCAGCAGTGCAGACAGGGGCAATCAGCCCCAGCATTTT.

The rearrangement uses TRBV24-1 and TRBJ2-1; 13 bases fit TRBD2. The V gene end was trimmed by 4 bases and the J gene end by 5 bases; junction bases not matched to a gene: 10. This CDR3 region has 18 residues. The germline CDR1 and CDR2 sequences are KGHDR and SFDVKD. The chain's CDR3 is CATSDPGLAGASNNEQFF. For the CDR3, the DNA is TGTGCCACCAGTGACCCAGGACTAGCGGGAGCGTCAAACAATGAGCAGTTCTTC.

The J gene is TRBJ2-2, the V gene TRBV27; 16 bases are a match to TRBD2. Per the germline V gene, CDR1 is MNHEY and CDR2 is SMNVEV (reference sequence). The V gene end was trimmed by 6 bases and the J gene end by 4 bases; junction bases not matched to a gene: 5. The CDR3 consists of 17 residues. CDR3 loop: CASRGLAGGPGTGELFF. Written as DNA, the CDR3 is TGTGCCAGCAGGGGACTAGCGGGAGGGCCGGGCACCGGGGAGCTGTTTTTT.

This chain connects TRBV19 to TRBJ2-1, with 8 nucleotides matching TRBD1. The CDR3 extends over 15 amino acids. In germline, CDR1 is LNHDA, CDR2 SQIVND (reference sequence). V trimming: 7 bases; J trimming: 5 bases; junction bases outside the gene matches: 10. CDR3 amino acids: CASNLGQGRHNEQFF. The CDR3 DNA sequence: TGTGCCAGTAACCTCGGACAGGGCCGGCACAATGAGCAGTTCTTC.

The chain uses TRBV9 and TRBJ2-7, with 7 bases matching TRBD2. CDR1 is SGDLS and CDR2 is YYNGEE in the germline V gene. V dropped 0 bases and J dropped 6; count of bases not matched to a gene: 3. The CDR3 spans 13 residues. As DNA, the CDR3 is TGTGCCAGCAGCGTAGCGGCTAGCGGCGAGCAGTACTTC. It is translated as CASSVAASGEQYF.

The chain combines TRBV7-9 with TRBJ1-3; 7 bases match TRBD1. The CDR3 is 14 amino acids. The V gene end was trimmed by 5 bases and the J gene end by 1 base; junction bases not matched to a gene: 2. The germline gives CDR1 SEHNR, CDR2 FQNEAQ (reference sequence). The CDR3 region has the DNA TGTGCCAGCAGCCGACAGGGATCTGGAAACACCATATATTTT. Amino acid sequence: CASSRQGSGNTIYF.

This chain joins TRBV2 and TRBJ1-6, with D possibly TRBD1 on 5 matching bases. Trimming took 7 bases from V and 9 from J, leaving 16 bases between them. CDR1 is SNHLY, CDR2 FYNNEI, per germline. CDR3 length: 14 residues. CDR3 residues: CASNQGVFGSPLHF. In DNA form, the CDR3 reads TGTGCCAGCAATCAGGGCGTATTCGGTTCACCCCTCCACTTT.

The chain combines TRBV5-5 with TRBJ2-7; the D gene is possibly TRBD2 (6 bases). The CDR3 has 17 amino acids. CDR1 and CDR2 from the germline V gene are SGHKS and YYEKEE (reference sequence). The V and J ends lost 1 base and 2 bases respectively, with 19 bases between them. Here the CDR3 reads CASSLHGYSGLAYEQYF. The CDR3 DNA sequence: TGTGCCAGCAGCTTGCATGGTTATTCGGGACTCGCCTACGAGCAGTACTTC.

This chain connects TRBV7-2 to TRBJ1-3; D is ambiguous. The germline V and J ends were trimmed by 2 bases and 3 bases, with 11 bases remaining between them. Germline V lookup: CDR1 SGHTA, CDR2 FQGNSA. CDR3 length equals 15 residues. The CDR3 reads CASSLYGEVGNTIYF. The CDR3 DNA follows: TGTGCCAGCAGCTTATATGGGGAGGTTGGAAACACCATATATTTT.

The V gene is TRBV24-1, the J gene TRBJ2-2, with TRBD1 matching 7 bases. The junction had 2 bases not matched to a gene; V was cut back by 1 base and J by 4 bases. This CDR3 spans 15 amino acids. Germline loops: CDR1 KGHDR, CDR2 SFDVKD. CDR3 region: CATSDFNRGTGELFF. The DNA for the CDR3 is TGTGCCACCAGTGATTTCAACAGGGGCACCGGGGAGCTGTTTTTT.

The chain links TRBV11-2 to TRBJ2-7; maybe TRBD2 (6 bases). Trimming left V 5 bases short and J 4 bases short, with 18 bases between. This CDR3 comprises 15 residues. Germline CDR1 reads SGHAT; CDR2 reads FQNNGV. This CDR3 is CASSRSTRSWYEQYF. In DNA form, the CDR3 reads TGTGCCAGCAGCCGATCGACTAGGAGTTGGTACGAGCAGTACTTC.

In DNA, the CDR3 is TGTGCCAGCAGCGCTGCGGTCTACGAGCAGTACTTC. Its translation: CASSAAVYEQYF. The J gene is TRBJ2-7, the V gene TRBV6-6; D is ambiguous. Trimming took 6 bases from V and 3 from J, leaving 9 bases between them. Germline CDR1 is MNHNY and CDR2 is SVGAGI (reference sequence). The CDR3 contains 12 residues.

The chain joins TRBV19 to TRBJ1-1; D unclear. The CDR3 sequence is 13 residues long. V was pared by 7 bases and J by 3 bases, with 12 bases between. Germline assignment: CDR1 LNHDA and CDR2 SQIVND (reference sequence). In DNA, the CDR3 is TGTGCCAGTACTGAGGGAGCGGACACTGAAGCTTTCTTT. This gives the protein CASTEGADTEAFF.

The gene calls are TRBV6-6 and TRBJ2-7; TRBD2 aligns across 8 bases. V was pared by 2 bases and J by 3 bases, with 6 bases of the junction left unmatched. The germline gives CDR1 MNHNY, CDR2 SVGAGI (reference sequence). The CDR3 runs to 15 residues. The chain's CDR3 is CASSYRGREDYEQYF. CDR3 DNA: TGTGCCAGCAGTTACCGGGGGCGGGAGGACTACGAGCAGTACTTC.